The T cell receptor beta chain under discussion was sequenced for a study of vaccination effects on CD4 cells after COVID-19 (dated by TCRdb to the early 2020s). Context from the whole study: The ViraFEST assay stimulated PBMC with viral peptide pools and then used TCR sequencing to identify antigen-specific CD4+ T cell clonotypes by expansion. Samples were taken from three convalescent patients early (day +14) and late (day +241, +227, +161 respectively) after vaccination. Across the study, the median time from the second dose to post-vaccine sampling was 72 days (range 14 to 241). Some 2 million PBMC per well were cultured with around 9.8 ug/ml peptides in IMDM containing about 5% human AB serum, roughly 9.5 IU/ml IL-2 and gentamicin. In both COVID-19 convalescent patients and infection-naive vaccine recipients, the study compared SARS-CoV-2 spike-specific CD4+ TCR repertoires from before mRNA vaccination with those from after it. The full study included 9 to 10 COVID-19 convalescent patients and several SARS-CoV-2-naive healthy vaccine recipients. The Oncomine TCR Beta short-read assay on an Illumina iSeq 100 was used to sequence cultures from other donors in the study.

Library preparation used the immunoSEQ multiplex PCR assay. DNA from the cultured and isolated CD4+ T cells underwent TCR beta CDR3 sequencing. In the original analysis: Non-productive TCR sequences were removed and reads were trimmed to the CDR3 region, keeping CDR3s of at least 7 amino acids. The MANAFEST web app was used to pick out antigen-specific clonotypes by comparing their expansion in peptide wells with that in reference cultures. For clones to be considered positive, expansion at FDR<0.05 versus reference and all other wells, an odds ratio above 5, and a frequency above 0.1% in two replicate wells were required. A clonotype was defined as cross-reactive if the clonotype was significantly expanded both in SARS-CoV-2 spike wells and in at least one common cold coronavirus spike condition. Using the stringdist R package, CDR3 similarity was measured by Levenshtein distance, and unrooted trees were constructed with ape in R 3.6.1. TCRdb obtained this table from immuneACCESS and retained in-frame rearrangements with V and J assigned. These tables miss some clones; where compared with another copy, unresolved V genes account for less than half of the shortfall, and the remainder is unexplained. V, J and clone size derive from that table, while D and trimming were established from the DNA sequence. The sample table shows 50,000 or so clones, and 65% to 75% are seen once. Roughly 5.2% of the sample lies in the top ten.

This clone was recorded a few times. Its antigen is unknown. No qualities accompany the bases; no much larger clone lies one base away. V loses 2 bases of germline sequence and J loses 6 bases, and the interval between the two ends is 9 bases. Taken from cysteine to phenylalanine, the CDR3 has 13 residues. Here the CDR3 DNA is all that survives: 39 bases in frame from base 1. Based on the germline V gene (reference sequence), the CDR1 and CDR2 sequences are SGHKS and YYEKEE. After approximately eleven days of culture, CD4+ T cells were isolated with the EasySep CD4+ T cell isolation kit. PCR-confirmed SARS-CoV-2 infection had occurred in convalescent patients between March and December 2020, before the Alpha, Beta and Delta variants emerged in the United States. Participants received two doses of either the BNT162b2 or the mRNA-1273 mRNA SARS-CoV-2 vaccine. On days 3 and 7, half of the culture medium was replaced with fresh IL-2-containing medium. Unless noted otherwise, every peptide stimulation condition was cultured in triplicate wells. PBMC were separated from whole blood using Ficoll-Paque Plus gradient centrifugation and were then either cryopreserved at -140C or used fresh. Genomic DNA was extracted from cultured CD4+ T cells with the QIAamp micro DNA kit.

What the research found in general, with its limitations: For convalescent patients, new clones induced by the vaccine made up most of the post-vaccine spike-reactive repertoire, and these new clones were largely distinct from the clones induced by infection. Both infection-induced and vaccine-induced clones contracted markedly at late post-vaccination timepoints, which is consistent with waning T cell responses. The study was limited by a small number of convalescent patients, and early post-infection timepoints were lacking.

The clonotype comes from a human donor who had a prior SARS-CoV-2 infection. The specimen was CD4+ T cells from PBMCs cultured without peptide, collected after COVID-19 vaccination. Here the chain combines TRBV5-5 and TRBJ1-5, and the D gene may be TRBD1, 5 bases matching. The CDR3 protein is CASSFEGLQPQHF. Here is the DNA: TGTGCCAGCAGCTTTGAGGGGCTTCAGCCCCAGCATTTT.